This T cell receptor beta chain came from a study of blood T cell repertoires in COVID-19. About the study: PBMCs, B-cell-depleted T cells, or T cells were the source of the cDNA or gDNA that made up the material.

From germline, CDR1 is LNHDA and CDR2 SQIVND (reference sequence). The V and J ends lost 3 bases and 10 bases, in that order; junction bases with no gene match: 4. The CDR3 spans 14 residues. Original analysis: Researchers report that nucleated cell counts were estimated from reference gene primer amplification. The assay was immunoSEQ multiplex PCR, and TCRdb's table has in-frame clones only and misses some. The V and J calls and the clone size are those of that table, but D and trimming were determined from the DNA. The sample has more than 95,000 clones; around nine tenths are singletons. This TCR came from a human donor in a cohort sampled during active COVID-19. Sequencing used peripheral blood. The chain employs TRBV19 and TRBJ2-1, with 12 bases lining up with TRBD2. CDR3 sequence: CASSMLAGGREQFF. The CDR3 nucleotides read TGTGCCAGTAGTATGCTAGCGGGGGGGCGCGAGCAGTTCTTC.